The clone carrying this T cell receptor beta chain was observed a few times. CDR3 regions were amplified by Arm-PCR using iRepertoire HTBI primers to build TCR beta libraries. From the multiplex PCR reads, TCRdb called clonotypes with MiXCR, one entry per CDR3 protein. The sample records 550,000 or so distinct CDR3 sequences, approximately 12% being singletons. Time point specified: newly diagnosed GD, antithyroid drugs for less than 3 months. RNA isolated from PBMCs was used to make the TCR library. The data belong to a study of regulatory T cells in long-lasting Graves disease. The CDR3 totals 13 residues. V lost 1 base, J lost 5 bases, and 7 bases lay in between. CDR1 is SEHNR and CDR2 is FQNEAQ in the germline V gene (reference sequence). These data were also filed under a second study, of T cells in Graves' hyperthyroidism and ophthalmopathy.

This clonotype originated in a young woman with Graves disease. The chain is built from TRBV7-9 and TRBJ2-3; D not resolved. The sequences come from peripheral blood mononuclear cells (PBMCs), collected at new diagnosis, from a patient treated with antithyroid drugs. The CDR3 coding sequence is TGTGCCAGCAGCTTAGGCCAAGTAGATACGCAGTATTTT. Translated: CASSLGQVDTQYF. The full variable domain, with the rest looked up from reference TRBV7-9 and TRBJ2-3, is DTGVSQNPRHKITKRGQNVTFRCDPISEHNRLYWYRQTLGQGPEFLTYFQNEAQLEKSRLLSDRFSAERPKGSFSTLEIQRTEQGDSAMYLCASSLGQVDTQYFGPGTRLTVL.